Here is one T cell receptor beta chain with its context. This clonotype was seen a handful of times. Its antigen is still unknown. Per-nucleotide qualities are absent, and no much larger clonotype sits a single base away. Sequencer: Illumina NovaSeq 6000. TCRalpha and TCRbeta cDNA libraries were constructed by 5'RACE with constant-segment primers, with sample barcodes and unique molecular identifiers being introduced. RNA was extracted from every sample with Trizol reagent. Library amplification was performed in two PCR steps, and a second sample barcode and Illumina TruSeq adapters were introduced in the second step. The libraries were sequenced on an Illumina NovaSeq using 2 x 150 bp paired-end reads. As for the original processing: With migec v1.2.7, reads were demultiplexed and then collapsed into UMI-guided consensus sequences. With mixcr v2.1.11, UMI consensuses were aligned to TRA and TRB V and J templates and assembled into clonotypes. Expanded or contracted clonotypes were those called significant by both edgeR and NoisET, with noise models trained on biological replicates. edgeR calls used a false discovery rate-adjusted p below 0.01 and a log2 fold-change threshold of 1. As an exploratory analysis of dynamics, max-normalized trajectories of the 1000 most abundant clonotypes were examined by PCA with hierarchical clustering. Separately sequenced CD4+ and CD8+ repertoires were used to assign a CD4 or CD8 phenotype to each responding clone. Clones were called with MiXCR by TCRdb after fastp trimmed the public reads at Q25, and only in-frame beta chains were retained. Each CDR3 protein appears once, grouped with its most common genes and DNA. These V and J calls rely on TCRdb rather than the paper's analysis. The sample includes 350,000 to 450,000 distinct CDR3 sequences, with about 15% observed a single time. The ten largest clones take up around a fifth of the sample.

Ficoll-Paque density gradient centrifugation was used to isolate PBMCs. These data belong to a study of T-cell memory formation after mild COVID-19 (dated by TCRdb to about 2021). A note on the overall study: Most TCR sequence clusters were specific to one of the two donors. In two donors, T-cell clones that expanded and contracted after mild COVID-19 were followed by sequencing TCRalpha and TCRbeta repertoires longitudinally. The cohort was made up of two young adult volunteers, one female and one male, who were previously healthy. Here is what the overall study found, with its caveats: Clones that contracted from day 15 to 85 showed balanced CD4/CD8 phenotypes, whereas a second wave of clones that expanded from day 15 to 37 leaned towards CD4+. The second-wave clones that peaked on day 37 were not confirmed to be SARS-CoV-2 specific. Only a couple of mild cases were covered in the study, and larger cohorts including severe cases with pre-infection samples were considered necessary. Contracting CD4+ clones appeared mostly in the CM and EM memory subsets, whereas CD8+ clones were enriched in EMRA. Some responding clones were detected in pre-infection memory, which suggested that pre-existing cross-reactive memory T cells had joined the SARS-CoV-2 response.

CDR1 SNHLY and CDR2 FYNNEI were looked up in the germline V gene. The cysteine opens and the phenylalanine closes a CDR3 of 14 amino acids. The sequence is cut down to CDR3 DNA, 42 bases in frame from base 1. V lost 8 bases and J lost 10 bases, and the count of bases not matched to a germline gene is 12. Recombination joined TRBV2 with TRBJ2-1, and 9 bases in between align with TRBD2. This sequence originates from a man aged 18 to 30 who had mild COVID-19 (a few samples of this study predate the infection). The sample titles of this study are shuffled in the database, so cell type and time point are left out; the donor was told from shared clones. Sequencing was carried out using PBMCs or a T cell subset sorted from them (not recorded which). The CDR3 here reads CASVSGGHAREQFF. The nucleotide sequence is TGTGCCAGCGTGAGCGGGGGGCACGCCAGGGAGCAGTTCTTC.